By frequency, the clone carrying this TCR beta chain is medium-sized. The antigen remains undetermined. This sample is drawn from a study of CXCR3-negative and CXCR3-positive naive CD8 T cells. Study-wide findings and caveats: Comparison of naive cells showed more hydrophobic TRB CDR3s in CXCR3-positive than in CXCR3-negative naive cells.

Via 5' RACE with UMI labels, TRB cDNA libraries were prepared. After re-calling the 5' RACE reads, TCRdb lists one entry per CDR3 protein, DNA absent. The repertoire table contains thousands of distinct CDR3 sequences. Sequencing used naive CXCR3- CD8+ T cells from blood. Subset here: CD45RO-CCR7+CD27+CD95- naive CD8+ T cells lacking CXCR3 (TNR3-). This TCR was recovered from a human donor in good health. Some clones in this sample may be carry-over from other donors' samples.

CDR3 loop: CSVEADREFEQYF. The chain recombines TRBV29-1 with TRBJ2-7; the D call of TRBD1 rests on TCRdb alone, since no DNA is present to check it. Germline assignment: CDR1 SQVTM and CDR2 ANQGSEA. There are 13 residues in the CDR3.